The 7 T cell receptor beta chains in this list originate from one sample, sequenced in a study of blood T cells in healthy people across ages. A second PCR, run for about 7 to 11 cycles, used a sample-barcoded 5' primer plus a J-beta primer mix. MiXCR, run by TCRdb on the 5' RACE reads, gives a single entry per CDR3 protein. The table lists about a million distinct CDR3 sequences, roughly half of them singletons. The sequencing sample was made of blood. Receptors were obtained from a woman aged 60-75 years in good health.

CDR3 region: CASSGPGQGRNEQFF. The CDR3 coding sequence is TGTGCCAGCTCAGGACCGGGACAGGGAAGGAATGAGCAGTTCTTC. This chain uses TRBV18 with TRBJ2-1; 9 bases fit TRBD1. CDR1 is KGHSH and CDR2 is LQKENI in the germline V gene. The CDR3 runs 15 residues. The junction had 9 bases not matched to a gene; V was cut back by 5 bases and J by 7 bases.

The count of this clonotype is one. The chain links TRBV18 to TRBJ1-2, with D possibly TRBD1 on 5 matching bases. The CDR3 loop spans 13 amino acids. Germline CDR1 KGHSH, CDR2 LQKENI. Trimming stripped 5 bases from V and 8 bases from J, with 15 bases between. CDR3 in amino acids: CASSFDSLYGYTF. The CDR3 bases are TGTGCCAGCTCATTTGACAGTTTATACGGCTACACCTTC.

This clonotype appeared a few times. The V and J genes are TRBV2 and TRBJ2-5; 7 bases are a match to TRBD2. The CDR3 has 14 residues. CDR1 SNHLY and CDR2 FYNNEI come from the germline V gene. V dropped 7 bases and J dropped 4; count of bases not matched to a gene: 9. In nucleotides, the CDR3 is TGTGCCAGCAAGCGGGACTACTCCGGAGAGACCCAGTACTTC. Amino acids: CASKRDYSGETQYF.

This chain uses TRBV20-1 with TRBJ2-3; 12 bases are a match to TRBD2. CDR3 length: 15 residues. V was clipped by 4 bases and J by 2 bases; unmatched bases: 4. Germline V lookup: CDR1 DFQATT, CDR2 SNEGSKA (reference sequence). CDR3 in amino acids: CSATRLAGDTDTQYF. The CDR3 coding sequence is TGCAGTGCTACGCGACTAGCGGGGGACACAGATACGCAGTATTTT.

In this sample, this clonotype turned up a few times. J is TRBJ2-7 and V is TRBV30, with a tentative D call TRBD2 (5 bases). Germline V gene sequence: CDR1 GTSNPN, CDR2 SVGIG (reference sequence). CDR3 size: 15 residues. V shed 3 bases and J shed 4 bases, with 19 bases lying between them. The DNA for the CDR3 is TGTGCCTGGAGACCATCTCCACAGCGAGGGTACGAGCAGTACTTC. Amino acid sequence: CAWRPSPQRGYEQYF. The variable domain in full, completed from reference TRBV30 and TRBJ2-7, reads SQTIHQWPATLVQPVGSPLSLECTVEGTSNPNLYWYRQAAGRGLQLLFYSVGIGQISSEVPQNLSASRPQDRQFILSSKKLLLSDSGFYLCAWRPSPQRGYEQYFGPGTRLTVT.

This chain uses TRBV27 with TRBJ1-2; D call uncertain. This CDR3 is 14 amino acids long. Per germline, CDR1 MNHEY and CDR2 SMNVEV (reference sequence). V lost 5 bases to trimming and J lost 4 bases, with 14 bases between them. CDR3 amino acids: CASSPRLGFYGYTF. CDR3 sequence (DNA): TGTGCCAGCAGTCCACGGCTGGGTTTCTATGGCTACACCTTC.

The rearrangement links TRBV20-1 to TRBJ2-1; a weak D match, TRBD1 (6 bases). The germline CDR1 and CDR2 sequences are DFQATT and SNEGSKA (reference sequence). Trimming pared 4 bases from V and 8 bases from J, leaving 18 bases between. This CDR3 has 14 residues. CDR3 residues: CSAKNRESNDEQFF. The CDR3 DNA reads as TGCAGTGCTAAGAACAGGGAAAGCAACGATGAGCAGTTCTTC.